Listed below are T cell receptor beta chains from one sample, sequenced in a study of T cell responses to AZD1222 COVID-19 vaccine. Using immunoSEQ multiplex PCR, the repertoire was profiled, and TCRdb retains in-frame clones only, with some absent. The sample includes over 120,000 clones, 70% to 90% seen only once; the top ten take around 8%. The sample in question was peripheral blood, obtained on day 0 of AZD1222 vaccination. Receptors originate from an adult in good health. Both conserved end residues are part of each CDR3. A D gene is named only where the DNA matches it firmly. The size entry is marked missing in some rows and otherwise reads once, few, many or a size class.

J gene | D gene | V gene | clone size | CDR3 DNA | CDR3 protein
TRBJ1-3 | - | TRBV3-1/TRBV3-2 | - | TGTGCCAGCAGCCAAGATAATGTAAACACCATATATTTT | CASSQDNVNTIYF
TRBJ1-4 | - | TRBV19 | - | TGTGCCAGCTCCCCAGAGGAAGCCCGAGTTGAAAAACTGTTTTTT | CASSPEEARVEKLFF
TRBJ1-1 | TRBD1 | TRBV19 | - | TGTGCCAGTAGTGACAGGGGACGGTCGGACACTGAAGCTTTCTTT | CASSDRGRSDTEAFF
TRBJ1-1 | - | TRBV7-6 | - | TGTGCCAGCAGCTTACGGGGGGCGGCAGGCACTGAAGCTTTCTTT | CASSLRGAAGTEAFF
TRBJ1-3 | - | TRBV7-9 | - | TGTGCCAGCAGTCTCCCGGCCCTCTCTGGAAACACCATATATTTT | CASSLPALSGNTIYF
TRBJ2-2 | - | TRBV2 | - | TGTGCCAGCACCACTCTGGCTAGCTACACCGGGGAGCTGTTTTTT | CASTTLASYTGELFF
TRBJ2-7 | TRBD2 | TRBV7-9 | - | TGTGCCAGCAGCCGCTTGGGGACTAGCGTAACCGAGCAGTACTTC | CASSRLGTSVTEQYF
TRBJ2-7 | TRBD1 | TRBV2 | - | TGTGCCAGCAAAGTATTGGGACAGAGGGGGGAGCAGTACTTC | CASKVLGQRGEQYF
TRBJ1-1 | - | TRBV9 | - | TGTGCCAGCAGCGTAGCCCCACCGGACACTGAAGCTTTCTTT | CASSVAPPDTEAFF
TRBJ1-3 | - | TRBV16 | once | TGTGCCAGCAGCCAAGTGGCAATTTCTGGAAACACCATATATTTT | CASSQVAISGNTIYF
TRBJ1-1 | TRBD1 | TRBV2 | - | TGTGCCAGCAGTCAACAGGGGGCTGAAGCTTTCTTT | CASSQQGAEAFF
TRBJ2-5 | - | TRBV6-6 | - | TGTGCCAGCAGTCCCCCCCCAGGGAGGCAAGAGACCCAGTACTTC | CASSPPPGRQETQYF
TRBJ1-5 | TRBD1 | TRBV18 | - | TGTGCCAGCTCACGACAGGGGGATTATAGCAATCAGCCCCAGCATTTT | CASSRQGDYSNQPQHF
TRBJ1-2 | TRBD1 | TRBV9 | - | TGTGCCAGCAGGCCTACAGGGGTCAACTATGGCTACACCTTC | CASRPTGVNYGYTF
TRBJ1-2 | - | TRBV5-1 | - | TGCGCCAGCAGCGAGGGGGGCAGGGCGAGTTATGGCTACACCTTC | CASSEGGRASYGYTF
TRBJ1-3 | - | TRBV30 | - | TGTGCCTTGTCACCGGGGGGAAACACCATATATTTT | CALSPGGNTIYF
TRBJ1-5 | - | TRBV4-1 | - | TGCGCCAGCAGCCATACGGCAGGGGCTAGCAATCAGCCCCAGCATTTT | CASSHTAGASNQPQHF
TRBJ1-1 | TRBD1 | TRBV2 | - | TGTGCCAGCAGTTTATTGACAGGGAAAAGGGACACTGAAGCTTTCTTT | CASSLLTGKRDTEAFF
TRBJ1-1 | TRBD1 | TRBV5-5 | - | TGTGCCAGCAGCAAAGGACAGGGTCAGGACACTGAAGCTTTCTTT | CASSKGQGQDTEAFF
TRBJ2-5 | - | TRBV15 | few | TGTGCCACCAGCAGTGCGGAAGGTGCGGACGGGACCCAGTACTTC | CATSSAEGADGTQYF
TRBJ2-1 | - | TRBV9 | - | TGTGCCAGCAGCGTAGTCCAGGGGCGCGGCAATGAGCAGTTCTTC | CASSVVQGRGNEQFF
TRBJ1-1 | - | TRBV6-1 | - | TGTGCCAGCAGCGAAGTCTCCGGCACTGAAGCTTTCTTT | CASSEVSGTEAFF
TRBJ2-1 | TRBD2 | TRBV4-2 | medium-sized | TGTGCCAGCAGCCAAGATCTAGCGGGAGGACAAAATGAGCAGTTCTTC | CASSQDLAGGQNEQFF